The source of this TCR beta chain is a study of CD8+ T cells in alopecia areata (dated by TCRdb to between 2017 and 2018). For context, the study as a whole: The treated patients, all with moderate-to-severe alopecia areata, were enrolled in an open-label pilot trial of oral tofacitinib given at 5 to 10 mg twice daily. Patients on tofacitinib were biopsied at baseline and after 4 and 24 weeks of treatment, and several of the patients also had a later scalp biopsy. RNA came from the PAXgene miRNA kit for fixed scalp, the miRNeasy kit for PBMCs, and the RNeasy kit for mouse skin. TCRbeta CDR3 regions were amplified by immunoSEQ multiplex PCR using 35 Vbeta forward and 13 Jbeta reverse primers. Human TCRbeta sequencing covered scalp tissue and sorted CD4+ and CD8+ peripheral blood T cells from patchy and totalis/universalis alopecia areata patients and healthy controls. Scalp clonality was compared across normal scalp (n=4), patchy alopecia areata scalp (n=8), and alopecia totalis/universalis scalp (n=8). Disease severity in treated patients was measured with the SALT score, which quantifies the percentage of affected scalp surface area. Patients stayed on tofacitinib for 6 to 18 months and then had 6 months of follow-up off drug so that delayed response and recurrence could be assessed. High-throughput TCRbeta sequencing was used to examine T cell clonal expansion in alopecia areata in both the C3H/HeJ mouse model and human patients.

The germline ends are 7 bases apart after V is trimmed by 3 bases and J by 4 bases. For CDR1 and CDR2, the germline V gene (reference sequence) lists GTSNPN and SVGIG. Inclusive of the bounding cysteine and phenylalanine, the CDR3 is 11 residues long. This entry keeps only the CDR3 DNA: 33 bases, framed from base 1. On this clone: The antigen it recognizes is unknown. The input lacks base qualities; no much larger clone sits a single base away.

Libraries came from the immunoSEQ multiplex PCR assay. RNA was extracted from all samples and reverse transcribed into cDNA as template for TCR sequencing. First-strand cDNA was synthesized with SuperScript III using a 2:1 mix of oligo-dT and random hexamers. A synthetic immune receptor repertoire was used to measure amplification bias, and any remaining bias was corrected computationally. The paper's data handling went like this. Raw reads were preprocessed to remove errors, and CDR3 was defined according to IMGT conventions as the region from the conserved cysteine to phenylalanine. Clonality was computed by normalizing Shannon entropy by log2 of the number of productive unique TCRs and subtracting the result from 1. CD4 or CD8 identity of scalp clones was inferred by cross-referencing scalp TCRbeta sequences with sorted blood CD4 and CD8 repertoires. As stored in TCRdb, this immuneACCESS dataset retains in-frame rearrangements with V and J assigned. A fraction of the clones does not appear; measured against another copy, unresolved V genes explain less than half of the discrepancy, and the remainder lacks a known reason. V, J and clone size derive from that table, while D and trimming were established from the DNA sequence. This sample gives about 210,000 clones in total; under 75% of them show up just once. The ten largest clones capture 1.5% to 2% of the sample.

In the paper's terms, the time point label means: around 29 days on oral tofacitinib. Sample treatment or condition, as interpreted from the label and publication: oral pan-JAK inhibitor, 5-10 mg twice daily. From alopecia areata patients, peripheral blood was collected along with lesional scalp punch biopsies. After PBMCs were isolated by density centrifugation and stained for CD3, CD4 and CD8, a FACSAria was used to sort CD4+ and CD8+ T cells. On the study overall, not on this receptor specifically: Many expanded lesional clones persisted in scalp and blood during tofacitinib treatment, which may partly explain relapse after stopping treatment. Because the treated cohort was small and had just a single nonresponder, larger studies are needed to establish links between baseline CD8+ expansion and response. Shared TCR sequences between patients were less evident than in mice, which may be partly attributable to HLA diversity in the patient population. Compared with normal scalp, lesional scalp had higher clonality and more expanded CD8+ clones, particularly in alopecia totalis/universalis, a pattern that suggests antigenic drive. Unlike mouse skin, where gammadelta T cells dominate, normal human skin contains resident alphabeta T cells that get sequenced too, which complicates analysis of the scalp TCR repertoire. Tofacitinib significantly lowered scalp clonality and the number of expanded CD8+ clones among the top 100 scalp clones.

Here the sequenced sample was CD4+ T cells sorted from blood, taken at week 4, from a patient treated with tofacitinib. This sequence originates from a human donor with alopecia areata. The chain joins TRBV30 to TRBJ2-7; D gene: possibly TRBD1, on 5 matching bases. The DNA reads as follows: TGTGCCTGGAGGCAGGGTTACGAGCAGTACTTC. It is translated as CAWRQGYEQYF.